This T cell receptor beta chain was identified in a study of cytomegalovirus exposure and HLA in healthy donors. Study-wide points: A previous analysis found most TCR beta V segments productive roughly 87% or roughly 30% of the time. Analyzed later, association rates of TCRs varied across HLA loci, with DRB1 most and HLA-C fewest.

Unmatched junction bases numbered 14, after V lost 4 bases and J lost 15 bases. Germline lookup yields CDR1 SGHTA and CDR2 FQGTGA. CDR3 length equals 16 residues. Unrecorded immune exposures were likely, despite nominal health at sampling. Amplification used 60 Vbeta primers and 13 Jbeta primers. Data came from immunoSEQ multiplex PCR; TCRdb stores just in-frame clones and leaves some out. The sample holds some 100,000 clones, around 81% seen once. Points on this clone: What it binds is not known.

The clonotype originates from a young woman in good health and CMV-seronegative. Sequencing used PBMCs. This chain links TRBV7-3 with TRBJ2-1, with 14 bases that match TRBD2. The CDR3 DNA reads as TGTGCCAGCAGCTCCACGCCGGGACTAGCGGGAGATAGGACGTTCTTC. It yields the protein CASSSTPGLAGDRTFF.